Given below is one T cell receptor beta chain in context. This sample was included in a study of shared clonotypes between healthy human individuals. Germline V gene sequence: CDR1 SGHVS, CDR2 FQNEAQ. V lost 5 bases to trimming and J lost 5 bases, with 12 bases between them. This CDR3 contains 13 residues. Unsorted PBMCs provided DNA that was sequenced on ten immunoSEQ deep assay plates. Profiling relied on immunoSEQ multiplex PCR, and the TCRdb table lists in-frame clones only, not all of them. The sample yields about half a million clones, 78% seen once. The gene calls are TRBV7-8 and TRBJ1-2, with TRBD1 as a possible D gene (5 bases). Sequencing used PBMCs. This sequence was found in a woman between 40 and 55 years old in good health. Some clones in this sample may be carry-over from other donors' samples. For the CDR3, the DNA is TGTGCCAGCAGCGATACAGGATTTTATGGCTACACCTTC. It translates to CASSDTGFYGYTF.